The present entry profiles one T cell receptor (beta chain) with its context. Antigen specificity is unknown. The repertoire was sequenced with immunoSEQ multiplex PCR; TCRdb's copy has only in-frame clones and lacks some. The sample holds fewer than 13,000 clones, over 75% seen once. V lost 2 bases to trimming and J lost 4 bases, with 6 bases between them. This CDR3 is built from 13 residues. Germline CDR1 reads WNHNN; CDR2 reads SYGVQD (reference sequence). Time point denoted: newly diagnosed, previously untreated cHL patient sample. Thawed PBMCs supplied CD8+ T cells via magnetic negative selection. These data belong to a study of PD-1 blockade in classical Hodgkin lymphoma. General study points: What caused the repertoire differences, perhaps disease activity or prior therapy, remains undefined.

The receptor comes from a human donor with classical Hodgkin lymphoma. The J gene is TRBJ2-1, the V gene TRBV10-1; D is ambiguous. Sequenced material: CD8+ T cells from blood. DNA for the CDR3: TGCGCCAGCAGTGAGAGGCAGTACAATGAGCAGTTCTTC. Encoded protein: CASSERQYNEQFF.